The clone carrying this TCR beta chain has ten or more counts. What it recognizes is unknown. Authors' data handling: The study took CDR3 differences across clinicopathological groups and made a distant-metastasis classifier for papillary thyroid cancer from them. TCRdb re-called the PCR reads through MiXCR. The V and J calls shown here were made by TCRdb, not taken from the authors' results. This table has about 27,000 clones, 10% to 15% appearing once. This sample stems from a study of metastatic and nonmetastatic thyroid tumors. Study context: Repertoires of blood and of tissue (tumor or nodule) from malignant and benign thyroid patients were compared. Findings and limits, study-wide: Within blood and tumor, benign nodules reportedly had significantly lower TCR beta diversity than malignant thyroid tumors did.

No patient had received any treatment before thyroid surgery. This sequence was found in a female donor with papillary thyroid cancer or a benign thyroid nodule (not recorded which). Some clones in this sample may be carry-over from other donors' samples. Sequenced sample: blood.

The CDR3 DNA follows: TGTGCCAGCAGCCCTCTACCCGAACCCACTGAAGCTTTCTTT. This sequence encodes CASSPLPEPTEAFF. This rearrangement joins TRBV5-5 to TRBJ1-1; D is ambiguous. Germline CDR1 is SGHKS and CDR2 is YYEKEE (reference sequence). Deletions cut 4 bases from V and 4 bases from J, with 14 bases between. This CDR3 is built from 14 residues.